A single sample is the source of the 2 T cell receptor beta chains below, sequenced in a study of Tregs in tolerant kidney transplant recipients. The method was immunoSEQ multiplex PCR; TCRdb's version includes in-frame clones alone and lacks a portion of them. The repertoire shows about 30,000 clones; the top ten hold roughly 14%. Sequenced here: CD8+ T cells from blood, sampled before the transplant. The source is a human donor who received a combined kidney and bone marrow transplant.

Comment on this clone: Read data end 3 residues before the CDR3 end; the end is taken from the germline J gene. The chain has TRBV29-1 and TRBJ1-2; TRBD1 might be the D (6 bases). The germline CDR1 and CDR2 sequences are SQVTM and ANQGSEA. This CDR3 comprises 12 residues. This CDR3 reads CSVPGQWFGYTF. Incomplete CDR3 DNA: TGCAGCGTCCCCGGACAGTGGTTCGGC. Full variable domain (outside the CDR3, taken from reference TRBV29-1 and TRBJ1-2): SAVISQKPSRDICQRGTSLTIQCQVDSQVTMMFWYRQQPGQSLTLIATANQGSEATYESGFVIDKFPISRPNLTFSTLTVSNMSPEDSSIYLCSVPGQWFGYTFGSGTRLTVV.

In the case of this clone: Sequencing ends 3 residues short of the CDR3 end; the germline J gene provides the rest. This chain links TRBV7-9 with TRBJ2-1; TRBD2 matches 10 bases. CDR1 and CDR2 from the germline V gene are SEHNR and FQNEAQ (reference sequence). The CDR3 length is 15 residues. With V trimmed by 6 bases and J by 1 base, 3 bases remained unmatched. The sequenced CDR3 bases are TGTGCCAGCAGACTAGCGGGAATATCCTACAATGAG. Protein sequence: CASRLAGISYNE. In full, the CDR3 is CASRLAGISYNEQFF. Complete variable domain (other parts from reference TRBV7-9 and TRBJ2-1): DTGVSQNPRHKITKRGQNVTFRCDPISEHNRLYWYRQTLGQGPEFLTYFQNEAQLEKSRLLSDRFSAERPKGSFSTLEIQRTEQGDSAMYLCASRLAGISYNEQFFGPGTRLTVL.